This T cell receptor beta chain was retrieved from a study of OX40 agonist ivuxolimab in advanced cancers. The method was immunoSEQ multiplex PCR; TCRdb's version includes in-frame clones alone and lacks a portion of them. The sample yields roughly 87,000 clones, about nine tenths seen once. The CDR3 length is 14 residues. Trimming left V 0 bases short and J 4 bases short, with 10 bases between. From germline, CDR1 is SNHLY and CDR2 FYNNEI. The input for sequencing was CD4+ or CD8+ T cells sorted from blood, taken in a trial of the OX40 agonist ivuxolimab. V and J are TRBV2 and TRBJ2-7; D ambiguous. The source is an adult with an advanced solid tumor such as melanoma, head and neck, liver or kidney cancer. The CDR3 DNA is TGTGCCAGCAGTGAAGCGCCCTTGGATTACGAGCAGTACTTC. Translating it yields CASSEAPLDYEQYF.